Listed below are T cell receptor beta chains from one sample, sequenced in a study of T cell repertoires in cytomegalovirus infection. MiXCR, run by TCRdb on the reads, gives a single entry per CDR3 protein. The sample has around 170,000 distinct CDR3 sequences, more than 15% seen once. Sample: CD8+ T cells from PBMCs. These receptors were obtained from a human donor in good health (CMV status not recorded). Some clones in this sample may be carry-over from other donors' samples. Both conserved end residues are part of each CDR3. Fields, in order: V gene, CDR3 length, J gene, D gene, clone size, CDR3 DNA, CDR3 protein. D genes are given only for firm matches. Some rows have no size entry. The others give once, few or many, or a class for an expanded clone.

>TRBV3-1|21|TRBJ2-7|TRBD2|few
TGTGCCAGCAGCCAAGGCTATTGGGGAGGACTAGCGGGAGGGAGCTCCTACGAGCAGTACTTC
CASSQGYWGGLAGGSSYEQYF
>TRBV14|13|TRBJ2-1|-|few
TGTGCCAGCAGCCAATACCGTCTCGATGAGCAGTTCTTC
CASSQYRLDEQFF
>TRBV6-2/TRBV6-3|13|TRBJ2-7|-|few
TGTGCCAGCACCCTGGACGGGACCTACGAGCAGTACTTC
CASTLDGTYEQYF
>TRBV20-1|16|TRBJ2-1|TRBD1|-
TGCAGTGCTAGAGACTCGGGACAGGGGGTGATCAATGAGCAGTTCTTC
CSARDSGQGVINEQFF
>TRBV5-5|16|TRBJ2-1|-|-
TGTGCCAGCAGCTCCGACAGGTATTCCACCTACAATGAGCAGTTCTTC
CASSSDRYSTYNEQFF
>TRBV27|13|TRBJ2-7|-|-
TGTGCCAGCAGTCCGCACCACACAGGGCCCCAGTACTTC
CASSPHHTGPQYF
>TRBV7-9|16|TRBJ2-1|TRBD1|-
TGTGCCAGCAGCCTGTCGCGGACAGGGCCTTACAATGAGCAGTTCTTC
CASSLSRTGPYNEQFF
>TRBV7-2|17|TRBJ2-6|TRBD2|few
TGTGCCAGCAGCTCCGGGGGAGGGGCGTCTGGGGCCAACGTCCTGACTTTC
CASSSGGGASGANVLTF
>TRBV11-1|16|TRBJ2-1|-|-
TGTGCCAGCAGCTCGATGACAGGCGTTAACTACAATGAGCAGTTCTTC
CASSSMTGVNYNEQFF
>TRBV28|15|TRBJ2-1|-|-
TGTGCCAGCAGTTTTCCGAGGTTAACCGGCAATGAGCAGTTCTTC
CASSFPRLTGNEQFF
>TRBV11-2|12|TRBJ1-1|-|-
TGTGCCAGCAGCCCCTCGGACGGTGAAGCTTTCTTT
CASSPSDGEAFF
>TRBV28|17|TRBJ2-6|TRBD1|-
TGTGCCAGCAGTTTTATCCCGACAGGGGCTGGGGCCAACGTCCTGACTTTC
CASSFIPTGAGANVLTF
>TRBV7-6|16|TRBJ2-1|-|few
TGTGCCAGCAGCCCTCTTAAAGGTCGCGGGTACAATGAGCAGTTCTTC
CASSPLKGRGYNEQFF
>TRBV7-2|13|TRBJ1-1|-|-
TGTGCCAGCAGCCCTGGACGGCTGTGGGATGCTTTCTTT
CASSPGRLWDAFF
>TRBV29-1|12|TRBJ2-1|-|-
TGCAGCGTTGAAGGTGCTTACAATGAGCAGTTCTTC
CSVEGAYNEQFF
>TRBV7-6|15|TRBJ1-4|TRBD1|few
TGTGCCAGCAGCCCCTGGGACAGAACTAATGAAAAACTGTTTTTT
CASSPWDRTNEKLFF